This T cell receptor beta chain is from a study of T-cell reconstitution after alpha-beta-depleted transplantation in children. TCRbeta library construction was performed incorporating unique molecular identifiers. In TCRdb, the PCR reads were re-called with MiXCR into one record per CDR3 protein. Here the sample spans more than 550,000 distinct CDR3 sequences, roughly a tenth being singletons. CDR1 and CDR2 from the germline V gene are MNHEY and SMNVEV (reference sequence). Trimming took off 6 bases at V and 4 bases at J, with 1 base between the two ends. This CDR3 region has 11 residues. This clonotype was found many times.

This sample comprised PBMCs from the stem cell graft donor, obtained from the stem cell graft. The clonotype originates from a human donor who donated a stem cell graft to a child with acute myeloid leukemia. The chain recombines TRBV27 with TRBJ2-6, with no clear D. DNA of the CDR3: TGTGCCAGCAGAGGGGCCAACGTCCTGACTTTC. As protein: CASRGANVLTF.